What follows describes a single TCR beta chain. Germline loops: CDR1 LNHDA, CDR2 SQIVND (reference sequence). The CDR3 covers 18 residues. V was cut by 7 bases and J by 3 bases, with 25 bases left in between. The sample comes from a study of blood T cell repertoires in COVID-19. The protocol was immunoSEQ multiplex PCR, while the TCRdb copy is restricted to in-frame clones and leaves out a portion. Of about 190,000 clones detected, about 86% appear once; the ten largest clones hold approximately 15%. Material for sequencing was peripheral blood. This chain uses TRBV19 with TRBJ1-5; the D is unclear. This clonotype was obtained from a man aged 25 to 45 with active or convalescent COVID-19. CDR3 coding DNA: TGTGCCAGTAACTGGAGGGAAGCGGCTGATGATCCCAATCAGCCCCAGCATTTT. Amino acid sequence: CASNWREAADDPNQPQHF.